The clone carrying this T cell receptor (beta chain) was recorded once. Its antigen is as yet unknown. Sorted-subset replicate PCRs used about 200 ng DNA, about 30,000 T cell genomes. Sequenced by immunoSEQ multiplex PCR; TCRdb stores in-frame clones only, minus some. Of some 740,000 clones listed, about 92% are singletons. These data are taken from a study of shared clonotypes between healthy human individuals. Across the study: Researchers assigned three CD4 naive, three CD4 memory, two CD8 naive and one CD8 memory plate to each donor.

In germline, CDR1 is SSHAT, CDR2 FNYEAQ (reference sequence). The V end lost 7 bases, the J end lost 4 bases, and 31 bases lay between the germline ends. CDR3 length equals 20 residues. Study findings and constraints: In contrast to clonotypes shared by all four donors, non-shared clonotypes had lower generation probabilities. Only a few donors were included, so the genetic and exposure-history diversity represented was limited.

Naive CD8 isolation took CD45RO-negative cells positively selected for CCR7 and excluded terminally differentiated effector memory CD45RA+ cells. The sequenced sample consisted of naive CD8+ T cells sorted from blood. This TCR was sampled from a young man in good health. This sequence joins TRBV7-7 and TRBJ2-2; D unclear. The CDR3 sequence is CASTRSSHPLGFHATGELFF. The DNA for the CDR3 is TGTGCCAGCACGAGATCAAGCCACCCTCTGGGGTTCCATGCCACCGGGGAGCTGTTTTTT.